Below, 21 T cell receptor beta chains from the same sample are listed, as sequenced in a study of T cell repertoires in cytomegalovirus infection. TCRdb used MiXCR to reprocess the reads, holding one entry per CDR3 protein. In the table there are around 23,000 distinct CDR3 sequences, 20% to 25% of which are singletons. These TCRs' antigens remain unknown. The sequencing here drew on CD8+ T cells from cultured PBMCs, taken from culture after CMV antigen stimulation. The receptors come from a human donor in good health (CMV status not recorded). Some clones in this sample may be carry-over from other donors' samples.

The chain joins TRBV20-1 to TRBJ1-6, with TRBD1 as a possible D gene (5 bases). This CDR3 is 17 amino acids long. V was pared by 0 bases and J by 2 bases, with 14 bases between. The germline V gene encodes CDR1 DFQATT and CDR2 SNEGSKA (reference sequence). CDR3 region: CSARDGGEGTYNSPLHF. In nucleotides, the CDR3 is TGCAGTGCTAGAGATGGGGGGGAGGGCACCTATAATTCACCCCTCCACTTT.

This clonotype was observed a few times. The V and J genes are TRBV12-5 and TRBJ2-1; D uncertain. The CDR3 covers 14 residues. Germline values: CDR1 LGHNT, CDR2 FRNRAP. The V and J ends lost 3 bases and 10 bases respectively, with 16 bases between them. CDR3 loop: CASGFGRSGDEQFF. CDR3 in DNA: TGTGCTAGTGGTTTTGGCCGATCGGGTGACGAGCAGTTCTTC.

This clonotype was recorded at least ten times. The CDR3 DNA reads as TGTGCCAGCAGTTTTGGAATGGACAGCCGTGTTGCGGCGAACGCTTTCTTT. Amino acids: CASSFGMDSRVAANAFF. The genes are TRBV12-3 or TRBV12-4 and TRBJ1-1, with D possibly matching TRBD1 (6 bases). CDR3 length: 17 residues. V lost 3 bases and J lost 11, with 28 bases in between.

The V call is TRBV28, the J call TRBJ2-1, with D perhaps given as TRBD1 or TRBD2 (6 bases each). V dropped 3 bases and J dropped 7 bases, with 19 bases sitting between them. This CDR3 is 16 amino acids long. Germline lookup yields CDR1 MDHEN and CDR2 SYDVKM. CDR3 coding DNA: TGTGCCAGCAGTTTCCTGAGGACAGTGGGGAGGAATGAGCAGTTCTTC. This sequence encodes CASSFLRTVGRNEQFF.

There are a few counts of this clonotype. The V gene is TRBV19, the J gene TRBJ1-1; 8 bases are shared with TRBD1. Trimming cost V 7 bases and J 4 bases; bases outside gene matches: 8. The CDR3 contains 14 residues. Looked up from germline, CDR1 is LNHDA and CDR2 is SQIVND (reference sequence). CDR3: CASTSTGAATEAFF. The CDR3 coding sequence is TGTGCCAGTACCTCGACAGGGGCCGCCACTGAAGCTTTCTTT.

This clonotype was counted a few times. The DNA for the CDR3 is TGTGCCAGCAGCCCTCAACAGGGGTGGTCCTACAATGAGCAGTTCTTC. Residues: CASSPQQGWSYNEQFF. This chain links TRBV7-9 with TRBJ2-1; 7 bases match TRBD1. This CDR3 is built from 16 residues. Trimming at V came to 5 bases and at J to 1 base, leaving 8 bases not matched to a gene. Germline lookup yields CDR1 SEHNR and CDR2 FQNEAQ (reference sequence).

There are a few counts of this clonotype. The chain recombines TRBV27 with TRBJ1-2, with TRBD1 matching over 7 bases. CDR1 is MNHEY, CDR2 SMNVEV, per germline (reference sequence). J lost 8 bases, V lost 4 bases, and 10 bases had no gene match. The length of the CDR3 is 14 residues. The CDR3 DNA sequence: TGTGCCAGCAGTTCGGCCGGGACAGAAAGAGGCTACACCTTC. This sequence encodes CASSSAGTERGYTF.

V and J are TRBV29-1 and TRBJ2-3; no clear D gene. CDR1 is SQVTM and CDR2 is ANQGSEA in the germline V gene. The CDR3 extends over 14 amino acids. Trimming removed 3 bases at V and 1 base at J, with 11 bases between. This chain's CDR3 is CSVDEDQRTDTQYF. The CDR3 DNA follows: TGCAGCGTTGACGAGGACCAACGCACAGATACGCAGTATTTT.

The V gene is TRBV7-9, the J gene TRBJ1-4; the match to TRBD1 covers 9 bases. The CDR3 consists of 14 residues. Losses at the gene ends were 4 bases for V and 7 bases for J; bases not matched to a gene: 4. In germline, CDR1 is SEHNR, CDR2 FQNEAQ (reference sequence). CDR3 sequence (DNA): TGTGCCAGCAGCTCCGGGACAGGGACTGAAAAACTGTTTTTT. This gives the protein CASSSGTGTEKLFF.

This clonotype has ten or more counts. The chain has TRBV7-2 and TRBJ1-4; the D gene is possibly TRBD1 (6 bases). Trimming took off 1 base at V and 0 bases at J, with 6 bases between the two ends. This CDR3 comprises 15 residues. Germline V lookup: CDR1 SGHTA, CDR2 FQGNSA. The CDR3: CASSLGQATNEKLFF. CDR3 sequence (DNA): TGTGCCAGCAGCTTAGGACAGGCAACTAATGAAAAACTGTTTTTT.

This clonotype has at least ten counts. This rearrangement joins TRBV7-6 to TRBJ1-1, with 9 bases lining up with TRBD1. With V trimmed by 5 bases and J by 5 bases, 6 bases remained unmatched. The CDR3 runs to 14 residues. CDR1 is SGHVS and CDR2 is FNYEAQ in the germline V gene. CDR3 amino acids: CASSLGTGSTEAFF. CDR3 DNA sequence: TGTGCCAGCAGCCTAGGGACAGGGAGTACTGAAGCTTTCTTT.

This clonotype was observed a few times. The chain links TRBV7-2 to TRBJ2-7; D is unclear. Germline-derived CDR1 and CDR2 are SGHTA and FQGNSA. Trimming pared 3 bases from V and 6 bases from J, leaving 12 bases between. The CDR3 runs to 13 residues. CDR3 amino acids: CASSLGAVFEQYF. CDR3 bases: TGTGCCAGCAGCTTGGGTGCAGTTTTCGAGCAGTACTTC.

This chain uses TRBV9 with TRBJ2-3, with D perhaps given as TRBD1 or TRBD2 (5 bases each). V dropped 0 bases and J dropped 5 bases, with 16 bases sitting between them. The germline CDR1 and CDR2 sequences are SGDLS and YYNGEE. This CDR3 has 16 residues. For the CDR3, the DNA is TGTGCCAGCAGCGTAGGGAGCTTCAGTGGGGGAGATACGCAGTATTTT. Protein sequence: CASSVGSFSGGDTQYF.

The chain uses TRBV11-1 and TRBJ2-3; unclear D gene. V was pared by 5 bases and J by 0 bases, with 12 bases between. This CDR3 has 15 amino acids. CDR1 and CDR2 from the germline V gene are SGHAT and FQDESV (reference sequence). The CDR3 nucleotides are TGTGCCAGCAGCGCAATGGGCGGTAGCACAGATACGCAGTATTTT. Its translation: CASSAMGGSTDTQYF.

This clonotype was detected a few times. This chain joins TRBV4-1 and TRBJ1-1; 7 bases fit TRBD1. The CDR3 consists of 19 residues. Germline CDR1 and CDR2: MGHRA and YSYEKL. With 0 bases clipped from V and 10 bases from J, the junction kept 23 bases outside the gene matches. CDR3 sequence reads: CASSQEMNPHEWDSLGAFF. The CDR3 nucleotides read TGCGCCAGCAGCCAAGAAATGAATCCACATGAGTGGGACAGCCTGGGAGCTTTCTTT.

This rearrangement joins TRBV7-9 to TRBJ1-3, with D tentatively TRBD1 (5 bases). V lost 2 bases, J lost 3 bases, and 8 bases lay in between. CDR1 is SEHNR and CDR2 is FQNEAQ in the germline V gene (reference sequence). This CDR3 is 14 amino acids long. CDR3 coding DNA: TGTGCCAGCAGCTTATCGACAGTTGGAAACACCATATATTTT. Protein sequence: CASSLSTVGNTIYF.

A few counts support this clonotype. This rearrangement joins TRBV6-2 or TRBV6-3 to TRBJ2-7, with 8 bases matching TRBD1. This CDR3 contains 13 residues. Germline CDR1 MNHEY, CDR2 SVGEGT. V lost 7 bases and J lost 3; bases outside the gene matches: 5. The CDR3 DNA reads as TGTGCCAGCATCCAGGGGGCTCACTACGAGCAGTACTTC. This codes for CASIQGAHYEQYF.

This clonotype was seen ten or more times. V usage is TRBV7-2 and J usage is TRBJ2-3; D is uncertain. Per the germline V gene, CDR1 is SGHTA and CDR2 is FQGNSA. The V end lost 5 bases, the J end lost 9 bases, and 12 bases lay between the germline ends. The length of the CDR3 is 12 residues. The CDR3 region is CASSAYMGTQYF. CDR3 DNA sequence: TGTGCCAGCAGCGCATACATGGGGACGCAGTATTTT.

This clonotype was seen a few times. The V call is TRBV6-2 or TRBV6-3, the J call TRBJ2-1, with 9 bases aligning to TRBD1. CDR3 length: 16 amino acids. Germline CDR1 reads MNHEY; CDR2 reads SVGEGT. V shed 8 bases, J shed 3 bases, and the junction held 11 bases outside the gene matches. The DNA of the CDR3 is TGTGCCAGCGTTTCCTCGGGACAGGGAGTCTACAATGAGCAGTTCTTC. This codes for CASVSSGQGVYNEQFF.

This clonotype was picked up a small number of times. The chain uses TRBV7-8 and TRBJ1-1, with a tentative D call TRBD1 (5 bases). The CDR3 is 15 residues long. Deletions cut 0 bases from V and 4 bases from J, with 12 bases between. CDR1 and CDR2 from the germline V gene are SGHVS and FQNEAQ. The CDR3 nucleotides are TGTGCCAGCAGCTTAGCTTCAGGGTGGGGCACTGAAGCTTTCTTT. Translated, it gives CASSLASGWGTEAFF.

The chain carries TRBV29-1 and TRBJ1-5; no definite D call. Trimming shortened V by 4 bases and J by 4 bases, and 20 bases separated the two germline ends. Germline V CDR1 and CDR2: SQVTM, ANQGSEA. This CDR3 is 16 amino acids long. The CDR3: CSVVPRARHLNQPQHF. The CDR3 region has the DNA TGCAGCGTTGTCCCACGGGCCCGGCACTTGAATCAGCCCCAGCATTTT.